These 12 T cell receptor beta chains were all obtained from the same sample, sequenced in a study of blood T cell repertoires in COVID-19 (dated by TCRdb to about 2020). Library generation was performed with the immunoSEQ multiplex PCR assay. TCRdb retrieved this table from immuneACCESS and kept in-frame rearrangements only. Not all clones are present; in checked studies, unresolved V genes account for under half, and no reason is known for the remainder. Counted in this sample were about 420,000 clones; around 90% of them appeared once. Together, the top ten hold approximately 0.92% of the sample. What was sequenced was peripheral blood. Receptors were obtained from a man in his late teens or twenties with COVID-19, enrolled during active disease.

The chain has TRBV7-2 and TRBJ1-5; D gene unclear. Germline V lookup: CDR1 SGHTA, CDR2 FQGNSA. Trimming stripped 5 bases from V and 2 bases from J, with 22 bases between. The CDR3 length is 18 residues. The chain's CDR3 is CASSTSATIADGNQPQHF. The CDR3 bases are TGTGCCAGCAGCACAAGTGCTACGATAGCGGATGGCAATCAGCCCCAGCATTTT.

V usage is TRBV9 and J usage is TRBJ2-3, with a tentative D call TRBD2 (5 bases). CDR1 and CDR2 from the germline V gene are SGDLS and YYNGEE. The CDR3 length is 15 residues. V was cut by 2 bases and J by 2 bases, with 12 bases left in between. CDR3 sequence: CASSVVGAATDTQYF. CDR3 sequence (DNA): TGTGCCAGCAGCGTCGTGGGAGCGGCCACAGATACGCAGTATTTT.

Worth noting for this clone: This may be a read error, as it is one base from a much larger clone. The CDR3 sequence: CASSLDQYNSPLHF. CDR3 in DNA: TGTGCCAGCAGCTTGGACCAGTATAATTCACCCCTCCACTTT. V usage is TRBV5-4 and J usage is TRBJ1-6; D uncertain. Trimming pared 0 bases from V and 4 bases from J, leaving 5 bases between. This CDR3 comprises 14 residues. CDR1 SGHNT and CDR2 YYREEE come from the germline V gene (reference sequence).

This chain links TRBV7-8 with TRBJ2-3; 7 bases match TRBD1. Germline CDR1 is SGHVS and CDR2 is FQNEAQ. J was trimmed by 0 bases and V by 8 bases; bases with no gene match: 5. This CDR3 is 14 amino acids long. The CDR3 nucleotides read TGTGCCAGCGGGTCGACAGGGAGCACAGATACGCAGTATTTT. Translation: CASGSTGSTDTQYF. Supplemented by reference TRBV7-8 and TRBJ2-3, the full variable domain reads GAGVSQSPRYKVAKRGQDVALRCDPISGHVSLFWYQQALGQGPEFLTYFQNEAQLDKSGLPSDRFFAERPEGSVSTLKIQRTQQEDSAVYLCASGSTGSTDTQYFGPGTRLTVL.

The rearrangement links TRBV3-1 (or the pseudogene TRBV3-2) to TRBJ2-7, with 7 bases identical to TRBD2. This CDR3 is built from 16 residues. Germline trimming cut 0 bases from V and 8 bases from J; bases unmatched to any gene: 13. Germline V CDR1 and CDR2: LGHDT, YNNKEL (reference sequence). The CDR3, as DNA: TGTGCCAGCAGCCAAGAACGCGGGGAGGGGATACCAAAGCAGTACTTC. Translation: CASSQERGEGIPKQYF.

This clone was observed a single time. J is TRBJ2-7 and V is TRBV6-1; D is perhaps TRBD1 (7 bases). With 0 bases removed from V and 5 bases from J, the gap between germline ends came to 17 bases. The CDR3 consists of 16 residues. Germline CDR1 MNHNS, CDR2 SASEGT. The CDR3 DNA sequence: TGTGCCAGCAGTGAAGCAATCCTCCAGGGGGGAGACGAGCAGTACTTC. Amino acids: CASSEAILQGGDEQYF.

V usage is TRBV6-5 and J usage is TRBJ1-2; perhaps TRBD1 as D (5 bases). Trimming stripped 4 bases from V and 4 bases from J, with 10 bases between. This CDR3 has 13 amino acids. Germline V gene sequence: CDR1 MNHEY, CDR2 SVGAGI. CDR3 coding DNA: TGTGCCAGCAGTTCCCGACAGTTCTATGGCTACACCTTC. It yields the protein CASSSRQFYGYTF.

V is TRBV12-5 and J is TRBJ2-2, with D tentatively TRBD1 (5 bases). This CDR3 has 19 amino acids. CDR1 and CDR2 from the germline V gene are LGHNT and FRNRAP. V lost 1 base to trimming and J lost 7 bases, with 25 bases between them. The CDR3 loop is CASGLGYHDLWQGGGELFF. The CDR3 DNA follows: TGTGCTAGTGGTTTGGGCTACCACGATCTGTGGCAGGGTGGCGGGGAGCTGTTTTTT.

The J gene is TRBJ1-4, the V gene TRBV10-2; perhaps TRBD1 as D (6 bases). The CDR3 runs 16 residues. Germline values: CDR1 WSHSY, CDR2 SAAADI. Trimming removed 6 bases from V and 3 bases from J, with 17 bases in between. Here the CDR3 reads CASSDLGGSANEKLFF. Here the CDR3 DNA reads TGCGCCAGCAGCGACTTAGGGGGTTCAGCTAATGAAAAACTGTTTTTT.

The rearrangement links TRBV2 to TRBJ2-3; D remains unclear. The CDR3 loop spans 14 amino acids. Germline lookup yields CDR1 SNHLY and CDR2 FYNNEI. Trimming pared 5 bases from V and 3 bases from J, leaving 12 bases between. DNA for the CDR3: TGTGCCAGCAGTCTGGGCAGGCAAACAGATACGCAGTATTTT. Translation gives CASSLGRQTDTQYF.

The rearrangement links TRBV7-2 to TRBJ1-2; no firm D call. Germline V gene lookup returns CDR1 SGHTA and CDR2 FQGNSA. The V end lost 5 bases, the J end lost 8 bases, and 18 bases lay between the germline ends. The CDR3 extends over 14 amino acids. This chain's CDR3 is CASSLTSLRHGYTF. The CDR3 region has the DNA TGTGCCAGCAGCCTCACGTCGTTAAGACACGGCTACACCTTC.

J is TRBJ2-3 and V is TRBV6-5; 12 bases line up with TRBD2. Germline assignment: CDR1 MNHEY and CDR2 SVGAGI. The CDR3 runs to 15 residues. Losses at the gene ends were 6 bases for V and 5 bases for J; bases not matched to a gene: 6. CDR3 region: CASSSSGGAIDTQYF. DNA for the CDR3: TGTGCCAGCAGCTCTAGCGGGGGGGCAATAGATACGCAGTATTTT.